This T cell receptor beta chain came from a study of identical twins listed by TCRdb under 2016. Concerning the study at large: To test whether fetal clonotypes persist, the study used deep sequencing on TCR alpha and beta repertoires from monozygotic twins, unrelated adults of various ages, and cord blood. To rule out contamination, replicate twin experiments were performed at different times with different library preparation protocols. The paper as a whole reports these results and caveats: Compared with coincidental sharing between unrelated individuals, out-of-frame TCR alpha sequences shared between twins showed an excess of sequences with low generation probability. In monozygotic twins, recombination models systematically underestimated out-of-frame TCR alpha sharing, but the models matched the sharing seen between unrelated individuals. Because the same donors could not be followed over many years, the conclusions depended on cross-sectional statistical analysis. Excess twin sharing in beta out-of-frame sequences was weaker because fewer shared sequences lowered the signal-to-noise ratio. Abundant cord blood beta clonotypes carried fewer insertions; young adult naive repertoires showed a weaker similar trend, while memory repertoires showed none. Invariant T cells such as MAIT and iNKT could partly confound zero-insertion analyses, although diverse VJ usage argued against such confounding for most clonotypes.

Library preparation was by 5' RACE. The instrument was an Illumina HiSeq 2000. A universal primer binding site was added through template switching, and the final cDNA carried a unique molecular identifier so that TCR cDNA molecules could be counted accurately. First-strand cDNA for TCR alpha and beta chains was synthesized from specific primers in the conserved constant-segment region. To control for contamination, each cDNA library was double barcoded with a SMART-Mk sample barcode plus Illumina barcodes. TruSeq adapter sequences and Illumina sample barcodes were added in two successive PCR steps. Sequencing of the TCR alpha and beta cDNA libraries was done on the Illumina HiSeq platform using custom primers. In the source study's methods: Unique molecular identifiers were extracted from raw reads with MiGEC, and CDR3 positions were determined with MiXCR. For each individual, recombination models were inferred using an EM algorithm with the repgenHMM and IGoR tools. Shared clonotype analysis was performed with the tcR package in R, normalizing sharing by the product of cloneset sizes. To study raw recombination without the effects of thymic and clonal selection, out-of-frame nonproductive sequences were analyzed. TCRdb trimmed the raw reads at Q25, called clones with MiXCR and kept productive beta chains. For every CDR3 protein sequence, its rows merge into one entry that carries the most common genes and DNA. Clone size and V and J calls follow TCRdb, not the original study. Across this sample there are a few hundred thousand distinct CDR3 sequences, with 24% seen only once. 2.9% of the sample lies in the top ten.

With respect to this clonotype: The antigen it binds to is not known. No base quality values were provided; no much bigger clone lies one nucleotide off.

Every donor in the study was a healthy Caucasian. Three pairs of female monozygotic twins, all aged roughly 18 to 29 years, were included in the twin cohort. Positive isolation kits from Invitrogen were used to isolate CD4+ and CD8+ T cell populations. The same sample was also studied in work on T cells expressing NK-cell markers. The second study's paper adds: TCR beta-chain repertoires were profiled in sorted CD3+CD56+NKG2C+, CD3+CD56+NKG2C- and CD3+CD56-NKG2C+ T-cell subsets from eight donors. Of the eight sequenced donors, seven were found to be HCMV-seropositive and one was found to be HCMV-seronegative. To restrict sorting to alphabetaTCR-expressing T cells, an anti-gammadeltaTCR antibody was added in several experiments. For five or six donors, the dominant CD3+CD56+NKG2C+ clonotypes were among the top 10 CD8+ clonotypes and accounted for about 1.0-7.5% of CD8+ T cells. Those dominant clonotypes were again the most abundant among CD3+CD56-NKG2C+ cells in a few donors, at about 28.3-65%. It remained unclear whether the expanded NKG2C-expressing T cell clones were specific for HCMV antigens. The eight sequenced donors were randomly selected healthy volunteers, three men and five women. HCMV serostatus was determined by detecting HCMV-specific IgG in serum with a commercial ELISA kit. Reads were demultiplexed and grouped by UMI with MIGEC, and clonotypes were assembled and quantified with MiTCR. To exclude erroneous sequences, any TCR cDNA sequence not supported by at least two reads was discarded. The tcR package was used for downstream repertoire analysis, with clonotypes matched between fractions based on CDR3 nucleotide sequence plus V segment. VDJmatch was used to annotate antigen specificity against VDJdb, with one amino acid substitution in CDR3 permitted.

The clonotype comes from a woman aged 18-30 years in good health. Sequenced: CD4+ T cells sorted from blood.

In nucleotides, the sequence is TGTGCCAGCAGCCCCTCCGGAGCGGGCCTTAATGAGCAGTTCTTC. This is translated as CASSPSGAGLNEQFF. This sequence uses TRBV25-1 and TRBJ2-1, and the D gene may be TRBD2, 6 bases matching. The cysteine opens and the phenylalanine closes a CDR3 of 15 amino acids. Only the CDR3 DNA is retained, 45 bases long and in frame from the first base. The junction shows trimming of 6 bases on V and 7 bases on J, plus 19 bases between the germline ends. The germline V gene yields MGHDK for CDR1 and SYGVNS for CDR2.